These T cell receptor beta chains were read from a single sample in a study of T-cell reconstitution after alpha-beta-depleted transplantation in children. A single record per CDR3 protein comes from TCRdb applying MiXCR to the PCR reads. Of roughly 350,000 distinct CDR3 sequences listed, 10% are singletons. The sample was PBMCs from the stem cell graft donor, taken from the stem cell graft. The source is a human donor who donated a stem cell graft to a child with acute lymphoblastic leukemia. CDR3s include the opening cysteine and the closing phenylalanine or tryptophan. The order of the fields is clone size, D gene, J gene, V gene, CDR3 protein, CDR3 DNA. D genes are given only for firm matches. Rows give clone size only sometimes, using once, few, many, or a class for an expanded clone.

size: many
D: .
J: TRBJ1-4
V: TRBV27
CDR3: CASSLGLSLNEKLFF
DNA: TGTGCCAGCAGTTTAGGATTGTCCCTTAATGAAAAACTGTTTTTT

size: many
D: TRBD1
J: TRBJ1-1
V: TRBV28
CDR3: CASNEPGTGPLDTEAFF
DNA: TGTGCCAGCAACGAACCCGGGACAGGACCTTTGGACACTGAAGCTTTCTTT

size: many
D: TRBD1
J: TRBJ2-5
V: TRBV4-1
CDR3: CASRRAGGVETQYF
DNA: TGCGCCAGCAGGAGAGCAGGGGGCGTCGAGACCCAGTACTTC

size: many
D: TRBD2
J: TRBJ2-7
V: TRBV11-3
CDR3: CASSLGGGKTYEQYF
DNA: TGTGCCAGCAGCCTTGGGGGGGGAAAAACCTACGAGCAGTACTTC

size: few
D: .
J: TRBJ2-2
V: TRBV12-3/TRBV12-4
CDR3: CASCTTRPGELFF
DNA: TGTGCCAGCTGTACGACCCGTCCCGGGGAGCTGTTTTTT

size: .
D: .
J: TRBJ1-2
V: TRBV5-1
CDR3: CASSLGGGADYGYTF
DNA: TGCGCCAGCAGCTTGGGGGGGGGCGCAGACTATGGCTACACCTTC

size: few
D: TRBD1
J: TRBJ2-7
V: TRBV12-3/TRBV12-4
CDR3: CASSVLPPGQSYEQYF
DNA: TGTGCCAGCAGTGTCCTCCCGCCGGGACAGTCCTACGAGCAGTACTTC

size: .
D: .
J: TRBJ2-1
V: TRBV4-1
CDR3: CASSHDRTSRREQFF
DNA: TGCGCCAGCAGCCATGACCGGACTTCTCGGCGCGAGCAGTTCTTC

size: few
D: TRBD1
J: TRBJ2-5
V: TRBV27
CDR3: CASSLQTGEVTQYF
DNA: TGTGCCAGCAGTTTACAGACAGGGGAGGTGACCCAGTACTTC

size: .
D: .
J: TRBJ2-5
V: TRBV7-2
CDR3: CASKGWAQETQYF
DNA: TGTGCCAGCAAGGGATGGGCCCAAGAGACCCAGTACTTC

size: few
D: TRBD1
J: TRBJ2-5
V: TRBV10-3
CDR3: CAIRGTAQETQYF
DNA: TGTGCCATCAGGGGGACAGCCCAAGAGACCCAGTACTTC

size: .
D: .
J: TRBJ2-5
V: TRBV12-3/TRBV12-4
CDR3: CASTQRAQETQYF
DNA: TGTGCCAGCACGCAACGGGCCCAAGAGACCCAGTACTTC

size: few
D: TRBD1
J: TRBJ2-5
V: TRBV5-1
CDR3: CASSNGQGVETQYF
DNA: TGCGCCAGCAGCAATGGACAGGGCGTCGAGACCCAGTACTTC

size: .
D: .
J: TRBJ2-5
V: TRBV7-8
CDR3: CASSGVGPQETQYF
DNA: TGTGCCAGCAGCGGGGTGGGGCCCCAAGAGACCCAGTACTTC

size: .
D: TRBD1
J: TRBJ2-1
V: TRBV5-6
CDR3: CASRLTGVVYNEQFF
DNA: TGTGCCAGCCGCTTAACAGGGGTGGTCTACAATGAGCAGTTCTTC

size: few
D: .
J: TRBJ1-5
V: TRBV12-3/TRBV12-4
CDR3: CASSLSSGNQPQHF
DNA: TGTGCCAGCAGTTTATCGTCAGGCAATCAGCCCCAGCATTTT

size: few
D: TRBD1
J: TRBJ1-5
V: TRBV29-1
CDR3: CSVAGTVQPQHF
DNA: TGCAGCGTTGCAGGGACAGTCCAGCCCCAGCATTTT